These 20 T cell receptor beta chains came from one sample sequenced in a study of OX40 agonist ivuxolimab in advanced cancers. Only in-frame clones appear in the TCRdb table, and some are missing; sequencing was by immunoSEQ multiplex PCR. The table includes tens of thousands of clones, around 87% detected once. Here the sequenced sample was CD4+ or CD8+ T cells sorted from blood, taken in a trial of the OX40 agonist ivuxolimab. The receptors here all came from an adult with an advanced solid tumor such as melanoma, head and neck, liver or kidney cancer.

The chain recombines TRBV10-3 with TRBJ2-2, with a possible D match to TRBD2 (7 bases). The V and J ends lost 10 bases and 7 bases respectively, with 22 bases between them. This CDR3 has 15 residues. Germline V gene lookup returns CDR1 ENHRY and CDR2 SYGVKD. The CDR3 nucleotides are TGTGCCACCCGTGCGGGGGCGGATCAGTACGGGGAGCTGTTTTTT. Translating gives CATRAGADQYGELFF.

The chain recombines TRBV7-8 with TRBJ2-1, with D possibly matching TRBD2 (5 bases). The CDR3 is 15 residues long. The germline V gene encodes CDR1 SGHVS and CDR2 FQNEAQ. V shed 0 bases and J shed 7 bases, with 13 bases lying between them. The CDR3 DNA follows: TGTGCCAGCAGCTTAGCGGGAGTTCTCGTAAATGAGCAGTTCTTC. Translated, it gives CASSLAGVLVNEQFF. Looking up the rest from reference TRBV7-8 and TRBJ2-1 gives the full variable domain: GAGVSQSPRYKVAKRGQDVALRCDPISGHVSLFWYQQALGQGPEFLTYFQNEAQLDKSGLPSDRFFAERPEGSVSTLKIQRTQQEDSAVYLCASSLAGVLVNEQFFGPGTRLTVL.

The CDR3 DNA sequence: TGCGCCAGCAGCCAAGATATTTTTCGGTCAGAGACAACTAATGAAAAACTGTTTTTT. It specifies CASSQDIFRSETTNEKLFF. The V and J genes are TRBV4-1 and TRBJ1-4; D is unclear. Trimming stripped 0 bases from V and 0 bases from J, with 17 bases between. Germline loops: CDR1 MGHRA, CDR2 YSYEKL. This CDR3 contains 19 residues.

The CDR3 loop is CASTLAQGDLQPQHF. CDR3 in DNA: TGTGCCAGCACCCTCGCACAGGGGGATTTGCAGCCCCAGCATTTT. The chain has TRBV2 and TRBJ1-5; the match to TRBD1 covers 8 bases. V was pared by 7 bases and J by 7 bases, with 12 bases of the junction left unmatched. Germline V gene sequence: CDR1 SNHLY, CDR2 FYNNEI. The CDR3 runs to 15 residues.

The chain joins TRBV12-5 to TRBJ1-5; weak D call: TRBD1 (5 bases). This CDR3 contains 14 residues. V lost 7 bases and J 0 bases, leaving 10 bases between the germline ends. Germline values: CDR1 LGHNT, CDR2 FRNRAP. In nucleotides, the CDR3 is TGTGCTAGTGCCCAGGGTTATAGCAATCAGCCCCAGCATTTT. It encodes CASAQGYSNQPQHF.

This chain uses TRBV19 with TRBJ2-1; 8 nucleotides align to TRBD2. This CDR3 spans 15 amino acids. The V gene end was trimmed by 5 bases and the J gene end by 2 bases; junction bases not matched to a gene: 5. In germline, CDR1 is LNHDA, CDR2 SQIVND (reference sequence). The CDR3 protein is CASSPTSATYNEQFF. The CDR3 DNA reads as TGTGCCAGTAGTCCGACTAGCGCTACCTACAATGAGCAGTTCTTC.

A note on this clone: The junction does not match germline at one end; this may be a read error. This chain links TRBV5-4 with TRBJ2-1; 16 bases are a match to TRBD2. The CDR3 is made up of 18 amino acids. Per germline, CDR1 SGHNT and CDR2 YYREEE (reference sequence). The CDR3 spells CASRPGLAGGTSYNERFF. The CDR3 nucleotides are TGTGCCAGCAGGCCGGGACTAGCGGGGGGGACCTCCTACAATGAGCGGTTCTTC. The whole variable domain, filled in from reference TRBV5-4 and TRBJ2-1, reads ETGVTQSPTHLIKTRGQQVTLRCSSQSGHNTVSWYQQALGQGPQFIFQYYREEENGRGNFPPRFSGLQFPNYSSELNVNALELDDSALYLCASRPGLAGGTSYNERFFGPGTRLTVL.

J is TRBJ1-5 and V is TRBV7-4; D not certain. The CDR3 covers 12 residues. V lost 5 bases and J lost 5, with 7 bases in between. CDR1 is SGHVT and CDR2 is SQSDAQ in the germline V gene. CDR3 bases: TGTGCCAGCAGCCCCGCGTATCAGCCCCAGCATTTT. Amino acids: CASSPAYQPQHF.

The chain couples TRBV21-1 to TRBJ2-2; the table names TRBD2, a call not compared with the DNA. TRBV21-1 is shown as a pseudogene. The CDR3 spans 15 residues. The CDR3 loop reads CASSKRSRGTGELFF. For the CDR3, the DNA is TGTGCCAGCAGCAAAAGGTCAAGAGGAACCGGGGAGCTGTTTTTT.

The rearrangement uses TRBV10-1 and TRBJ2-2; D is unclear. This CDR3 is built from 13 residues. Trimming pared 4 bases from V and 0 bases from J, leaving 3 bases between. In germline, CDR1 is WNHNN, CDR2 SYGVQD (reference sequence). The CDR3 DNA follows: TGCGCCAGCAGTGCAGCGAACACCGGGGAGCTGTTTTTT. Translating gives CASSAANTGELFF.

There are a few counts of this clone. The chain has TRBV2 and TRBJ1-3, with 7 bases that match TRBD1. The CDR3 length is 15 residues. Germline loops: CDR1 SNHLY, CDR2 FYNNEI. Losses at the gene ends were 7 bases for V and 0 bases for J; bases not matched to a gene: 6. CDR3 sequence reads: CASKYGTASGNTIYF. For the CDR3, the DNA is TGTGCCAGCAAGTATGGGACAGCCTCTGGAAACACCATATATTTT.

J is TRBJ1-1 and V is TRBV4-1; the D gene is possibly TRBD1 (5 bases). V lost 3 bases to trimming and J lost 2 bases, with 16 bases between them. CDR1 is MGHRA, CDR2 YSYEKL, per germline. This CDR3 is built from 16 residues. This CDR3 reads CASSQDFGTANTEAFF. The DNA for the CDR3 is TGCGCCAGCAGCCAGGACTTTGGGACTGCTAACACTGAAGCTTTCTTT.

As to this clone: Different DNA sequences within this sample yield the same CDR3. CDR3 sequence (DNA): TGTGCCAGCAGCCCCCAGGGAGCAGGGAACACTGAAGCTTTCTTT. Protein product: CASSPQGAGNTEAFF. The chain joins TRBV6-5 to TRBJ1-1; possible D gene TRBD1, 5 bases. Trimming removed 6 bases at V and 1 base at J, with 15 bases between. The length of the CDR3 is 15 residues. Germline CDR1 is MNHEY and CDR2 is SVGAGI.

This chain joins TRBV4-1 and TRBJ2-7, with D tentatively TRBD2 (6 bases). Germline-derived CDR1 and CDR2 are MGHRA and YSYEKL. CDR3 length: 14 amino acids. Trimming took 0 bases from V and 0 from J, leaving 6 bases between them. CDR3 amino acids: CASSQEAGSYEQYF. CDR3 nucleotides: TGCGCCAGCAGCCAAGAAGCGGGCTCCTACGAGCAGTACTTC.

J is TRBJ2-1 and V is TRBV5-1, with 9 bases identical to TRBD1. Germline CDR1 and CDR2: SGHRS and YFSETQ. CDR3 size: 13 residues. V lost 3 bases and J lost 9; bases outside the gene matches: 4. The CDR3 nucleotides are TGCGCCAGCAGCTCGGGACAGGGATTTGAGCAGTTCTTC. Translated, it gives CASSSGQGFEQFF.

The chain is built from TRBV6-6 and TRBJ1-5; the D is unclear. Germline-derived CDR1 and CDR2 are MNHNY and SVGAGI (reference sequence). V lost 4 bases and J lost 0, with 13 bases in between. The CDR3 sequence is 16 residues long. As DNA, the CDR3 is TGTGCCAGCAGTTTTGGGCGGTTATATAGCAATCAGCCCCAGCATTTT. Amino acid sequence: CASSFGRLYSNQPQHF.

The rearrangement uses TRBV11-2 and TRBJ2-3; the D gene could be TRBD1 or TRBD2 (6 bases each). In germline, CDR1 is SGHAT, CDR2 FQNNGV. The CDR3 runs 16 residues. V was pared by 2 bases and J by 4 bases, with 16 bases between. The chain's CDR3 is CASSLYGGTSPDTQYF. The CDR3 coding sequence is TGTGCCAGCAGCTTATACGGCGGGACATCACCAGATACGCAGTATTTT. The variable domain in full, completed from reference TRBV11-2 and TRBJ2-3, reads EAGVAQSPRYKIIEKRQSVAFWCNPISGHATLYWYQQILGQGPKLLIQFQNNGVVDDSQLPKDRFSAERLKGVDSTLKIQPAKLEDSAVYLCASSLYGGTSPDTQYFGPGTRLTVL.

The chain joins TRBV30 to TRBJ1-2, with a tentative D call TRBD1 (5 bases). Trimming shortened V by 8 bases and J by 7 bases, and 11 bases separated the two germline ends. Per the germline V gene, CDR1 is GTSNPN and CDR2 is SVGIG (reference sequence). This CDR3 spans 10 amino acids. As DNA, the CDR3 is TGTGCCCACCTGGGGGTTGGCTACACCTTC. Translating gives CAHLGVGYTF. The variable domain in full, with the rest retrieved from reference TRBV30 and TRBJ1-2, is SQTIHQWPATLVQPVGSPLSLECTVEGTSNPNLYWYRQAAGRGLQLLFYSVGIGQISSEVPQNLSASRPQDRQFILSSKKLLLSDSGFYLCAHLGVGYTFGSGTRLTVV.

The count of this clone is one. This chain joins TRBV11-1 and TRBJ2-1, with TRBD1 identical over 9 bases. J was trimmed by 5 bases and V by 5 bases; bases with no gene match: 4. The CDR3 sequence is 14 residues long. The germline V gene encodes CDR1 SGHAT and CDR2 FQDESV (reference sequence). The CDR3 loop reads CASSPGQGNNEQFF. In nucleotides, the CDR3 is TGTGCCAGCAGCCCGGGACAGGGCAACAATGAGCAGTTCTTC.

V and J are TRBV5-4 and TRBJ2-7, with no clear D. Germline CDR1 is SGHNT and CDR2 is YYREEE (reference sequence). The CDR3 covers 14 residues. Trimming took 4 bases from V and 3 from J, leaving 14 bases between them. The CDR3, as DNA: TGTGCCAGCAGCCGGTCGAGTCCGGGCTACGAGCAGTACTTC. It translates to CASSRSSPGYEQYF.